These T cell receptor beta chains were read from a single sample in a study of human T cells and chemical hapten exposure. TCRdb redid the calling of the RACE reads with MiXCR, one entry per CDR3 protein. The data hold 150,000 to 200,000 distinct CDR3 sequences, with about 20% observed a single time. The input for sequencing was whole blood, taken in connection with sensitization to the hapten diphenylcyclopropenone (DPC). These TCRs come from a woman aged 45 to 65 with alopecia areata. Some clones in this sample may be carry-over from other donors' samples. Each CDR3 is given with its conserved first and last residue. The D gene is left open where the match is weak. Only part of the rows carry a size: once, few, many, or a class if the clone is expanded.

V gene: TRBV10-3
D gene: TRBD2
clone size: NA
J gene: TRBJ2-1
CDR3 DNA: TGTGCCATCAGTGGTAGCGGGAGGGGAAATGAGCAGTTCTTC
CDR3 protein: CAISGSGRGNEQFF

V gene: TRBV27
D gene: NA
clone size: NA
J gene: TRBJ1-2
CDR3 DNA: TGTGCCAGCAGTCCCCGGGACACCGGCTATGGCTACACCTTC
CDR3 protein: CASSPRDTGYGYTF

V gene: TRBV28
D gene: NA
clone size: NA
J gene: TRBJ1-6
CDR3 DNA: TGTGCCAGCAGCTTGGGGGCGGGGAATTCACCCCTCCACTTT
CDR3 protein: CASSLGAGNSPLHF

V gene: TRBV5-4
D gene: NA
clone size: few
J gene: TRBJ2-7
CDR3 DNA: TGTGCCAGCAAATGGGAGCAGTCCTACGAGCAGTACTTC
CDR3 protein: CASKWEQSYEQYF

V gene: TRBV6-5
D gene: NA
clone size: NA
J gene: TRBJ1-1
CDR3 DNA: TGTGCCAGCAGTTACTCCAGGGGTGCGAACACTGAAGCTTTCTTT
CDR3 protein: CASSYSRGANTEAFF

V gene: TRBV29-1
D gene: TRBD1
clone size: NA
J gene: TRBJ1-1
CDR3 DNA: TGCAGCACAAACACAGGGGGGAACACTGAAGCTTTCTTT
CDR3 protein: CSTNTGGNTEAFF

V gene: TRBV11-2
D gene: NA
clone size: NA
J gene: TRBJ2-2
CDR3 DNA: TGTGCCAGCAGCTTCAACAGAAACACCGGGGAGCTGTTTTTT
CDR3 protein: CASSFNRNTGELFF

V gene: TRBV21-1
D gene: NA
clone size: few
J gene: TRBJ1-1
CDR3 DNA: TGTGCCAGCAGCCCCCCCAGGCAGGGACAAATTACTGAAGCTTTCTTT
CDR3 protein: CASSPPRQGQITEAFF

V gene: TRBV5-1
D gene: NA
clone size: few
J gene: TRBJ2-5
CDR3 DNA: TGCGCCAGCAGCTTGGTCGGGGTCCAAGAGACCCAGTACTTC
CDR3 protein: CASSLVGVQETQYF

V gene: TRBV20-1
D gene: TRBD2
clone size: few
J gene: TRBJ2-1
CDR3 DNA: TGCAGTGCTAGACTAGCGGGAGGCCTCAATGAGCAGTTCTTC
CDR3 protein: CSARLAGGLNEQFF

V gene: TRBV28
D gene: NA
clone size: once
J gene: TRBJ1-1
CDR3 DNA: TGTGCCAGCAGTTTCCCGCCTCGGACAGTGAACACTGAAGCTTTCTTT
CDR3 protein: CASSFPPRTVNTEAFF

V gene: TRBV2
D gene: TRBD1
clone size: few
J gene: TRBJ1-2
CDR3 DNA: TGTGCCAGCAGTGCCCGGGACAGGGGAAGGCATGGCTACACCTTC
CDR3 protein: CASSARDRGRHGYTF

V gene: TRBV3-1
D gene: TRBD2
clone size: few
J gene: TRBJ2-1
CDR3 DNA: TGTGCCAGCAGTCCCTATATAGCGGGAGCCCCCGATGAGCAGTTCTTC
CDR3 protein: CASSPYIAGAPDEQFF

V gene: TRBV6-1
D gene: NA
clone size: NA
J gene: TRBJ2-5
CDR3 DNA: TGTGCCAGCAGTCCCCTGGAGACCCAGTACTTC
CDR3 protein: CASSPLETQYF

V gene: TRBV12-3/TRBV12-4
D gene: NA
clone size: NA
J gene: TRBJ2-2
CDR3 DNA: TGTGCCAGCAGTATCAACACCGGGGAGCTGTTTTTT
CDR3 protein: CASSINTGELFF

V gene: TRBV7-3
D gene: TRBD2
clone size: few
J gene: TRBJ2-1
CDR3 DNA: TGTGCCAGCAGCAGGACTAGCGGCCAATACAATGAGCAGTTCTTC
CDR3 protein: CASSRTSGQYNEQFF

V gene: TRBV5-1
D gene: TRBD1
clone size: few
J gene: TRBJ2-7
CDR3 DNA: TGCGCCAGCAGCGCGACAGGGGGTCGGGACGAGCAGTACTTC
CDR3 protein: CASSATGGRDEQYF

V gene: TRBV7-2
D gene: NA
clone size: NA
J gene: TRBJ1-6
CDR3 DNA: TGTGCCAGCAGCTTAAATAGGGGTGGTTACCCCGGTTCACCCCTCCACTTT
CDR3 protein: CASSLNRGGYPGSPLHF

V gene: TRBV6-2/TRBV6-3
D gene: NA
clone size: few
J gene: TRBJ2-7
CDR3 DNA: TGTGCCAGCAGTTACCCGGCTCTCGAGCAGTACTTC
CDR3 protein: CASSYPALEQYF

V gene: TRBV6-5
D gene: TRBD2
clone size: NA
J gene: TRBJ2-7
CDR3 DNA: TGTGCCAGCAGTTATTTTCCCCCGGGACTAGCGGGGGACTACGAGCAGTACTTC
CDR3 protein: CASSYFPPGLAGDYEQYF

V gene: TRBV28
D gene: NA
clone size: NA
J gene: TRBJ1-2
CDR3 DNA: TGTGCCAGCAGTCTTGGCCGGGGGGGTAGCTTCTATGGCTACACCTTC
CDR3 protein: CASSLGRGGSFYGYTF

V gene: TRBV29-1
D gene: NA
clone size: many
J gene: TRBJ1-4
CDR3 DNA: TGCAGCGTCGGCGCCGGGATTAATGAAAAACTGTTTTTT
CDR3 protein: CSVGAGINEKLFF

V gene: TRBV5-1
D gene: TRBD2
clone size: once
J gene: TRBJ2-3
CDR3 DNA: TGCGCCAGCAGCTTGGAGCTAGCGGGATCCGATACGCAGTATTTT
CDR3 protein: CASSLELAGSDTQYF

V gene: TRBV5-1
D gene: NA
clone size: many
J gene: TRBJ1-2
CDR3 DNA: TGCGCCAGCAGCAAGGACGGGAACTATGGCTACACCTTC
CDR3 protein: CASSKDGNYGYTF

V gene: TRBV5-1
D gene: TRBD2
clone size: few
J gene: TRBJ2-1
CDR3 DNA: TGCGCCAGCAGCCTTAGGTTGACCGGGACTAGCGGGAGAAGAACACACGATGAGCAGTTCTTC
CDR3 protein: CASSLRLTGTSGRRTHDEQFF

V gene: TRBV20-1
D gene: TRBD1
clone size: NA
J gene: TRBJ2-2
CDR3 DNA: TGCAGTGCTAGAGATGTAAGGGGGCTCACCGGGGAGCTGTTTTTT
CDR3 protein: CSARDVRGLTGELFF

V gene: TRBV7-9
D gene: NA
clone size: few
J gene: TRBJ2-6
CDR3 DNA: TGTGCCAGCAGCTTACGAGGGGTTGGGGCCAACGTCCTGACTTTC
CDR3 protein: CASSLRGVGANVLTF

V gene: TRBV10-1
D gene: TRBD2
clone size: few
J gene: TRBJ2-2
CDR3 DNA: TGCGCCAGCCCCGGGACTAGCGGGGTCGGGGAGCTGTTTTTT
CDR3 protein: CASPGTSGVGELFF

V gene: TRBV20-1
D gene: TRBD2
clone size: NA
J gene: TRBJ2-1
CDR3 DNA: TGCAGTGCTAGAGGGGCAAGCGGGAAAGACCGAAATGAGCAGTTCTTC
CDR3 protein: CSARGASGKDRNEQFF

V gene: TRBV29-1
D gene: TRBD2
clone size: few
J gene: TRBJ2-3
CDR3 DNA: TGCAGCGTTGAAGCCCGGGAGGGCACAGATACGCAGTATTTT
CDR3 protein: CSVEAREGTDTQYF

V gene: TRBV7-2
D gene: TRBD2
clone size: few
J gene: TRBJ2-1
CDR3 DNA: TGTGCCAGCTCGGGACTAGCTTATTTCAATGAGCAGTTCTTC
CDR3 protein: CASSGLAYFNEQFF

V gene: TRBV13
D gene: NA
clone size: many
J gene: TRBJ2-5
CDR3 DNA: TGTGCCAGCCGACTCGGGGAGACCCAGTACTTC
CDR3 protein: CASRLGETQYF

V gene: TRBV18
D gene: NA
clone size: NA
J gene: TRBJ1-6
CDR3 DNA: TGTGCCAGCTCACCACTAGAAAGGACTTCACCCCTCCACTTT
CDR3 protein: CASSPLERTSPLHF

V gene: TRBV5-1
D gene: NA
clone size: few
J gene: TRBJ2-3
CDR3 DNA: TGCGCCAGCAGCACTGAACCTAGCACAGATACGCAGTATTTT
CDR3 protein: CASSTEPSTDTQYF

V gene: TRBV28
D gene: NA
clone size: few
J gene: TRBJ1-2
CDR3 DNA: TGTGCCAGCAGTTCTGGCCTCTATGGCTACACCTTC
CDR3 protein: CASSSGLYGYTF

V gene: TRBV5-1
D gene: NA
clone size: NA
J gene: TRBJ2-7
CDR3 DNA: TGCGCCAGCAGCCGCTCTAGCGCCTACGAGCAGTACTTC
CDR3 protein: CASSRSSAYEQYF

V gene: TRBV20-1
D gene: NA
clone size: NA
J gene: TRBJ1-6
CDR3 DNA: TGCAGTGCTCTAGAGGATGGGGGTTATTCACCCCTCCACTTT
CDR3 protein: CSALEDGGYSPLHF

V gene: TRBV12-3/TRBV12-4
D gene: NA
clone size: NA
J gene: TRBJ1-4
CDR3 DNA: TGTGCCAGCAGCTCCGCTCAGGGTCCCGAAAAACTGTTTTTT
CDR3 protein: CASSSAQGPEKLFF

V gene: TRBV3-1
D gene: TRBD1
clone size: few
J gene: TRBJ1-1
CDR3 DNA: TGTGCCAGCAGCCAAGCGACAGGGGGACCGAACACTGAAGCTTTCTTT
CDR3 protein: CASSQATGGPNTEAFF

V gene: TRBV24-1
D gene: NA
clone size: few
J gene: TRBJ1-1
CDR3 DNA: TGTGCCACCAGTGATCGGGACCAGTACGCTGAAGCTTTCTTT
CDR3 protein: CATSDRDQYAEAFF

V gene: TRBV20-1
D gene: NA
clone size: NA
J gene: TRBJ1-6
CDR3 DNA: TGCAGTGCTAGAGAACCGGGACCGATTTCACCCCTCCACTTT
CDR3 protein: CSAREPGPISPLHF